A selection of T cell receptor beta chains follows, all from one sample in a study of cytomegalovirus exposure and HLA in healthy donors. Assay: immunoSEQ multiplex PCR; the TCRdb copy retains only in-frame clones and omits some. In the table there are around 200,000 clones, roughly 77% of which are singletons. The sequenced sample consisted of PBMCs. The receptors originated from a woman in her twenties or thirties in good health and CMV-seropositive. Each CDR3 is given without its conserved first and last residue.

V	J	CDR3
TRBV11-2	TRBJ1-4	ASSLRAGGIEKLF
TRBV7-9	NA	ASSSGTSGTSGYEQY
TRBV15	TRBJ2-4	ATSRFPSKNIQY
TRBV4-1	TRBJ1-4	ASSQYGQGANVEKLF
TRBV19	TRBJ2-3	ASSILAGATDTQY
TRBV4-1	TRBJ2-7	ASSQVIPRDTYEQY
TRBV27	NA	ASTPLAGASYEQY
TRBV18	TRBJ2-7	ASSPPQGAYEQY
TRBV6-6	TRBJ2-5	ASSYAGPPQETQY
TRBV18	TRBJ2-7	ASSQGAGGRGRPYEQY
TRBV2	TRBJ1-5	ASSFRGFQPQH
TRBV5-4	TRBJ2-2	ASSLVGTGATGELF
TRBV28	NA	ASARPGSEQY
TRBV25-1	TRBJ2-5	ASSEWGSQETQY
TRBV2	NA	ASSEGVTGRSYEQY
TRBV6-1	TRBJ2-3	ASSEVTGGPADTQY
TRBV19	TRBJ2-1	ASSITGYDEQF
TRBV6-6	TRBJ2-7	ATQPGLDYEQY
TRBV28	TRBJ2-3	ASSWGQGADTQY
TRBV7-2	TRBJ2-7	ASSLGPRRPEQY
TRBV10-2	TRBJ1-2	ASSDRQGAYYGYT
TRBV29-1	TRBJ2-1	SPVKSGGNEQF
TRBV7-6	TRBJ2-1	ASSLRQVDEQF
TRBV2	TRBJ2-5	ASSEGGAGLEETQY
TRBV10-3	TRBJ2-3	ATKTGTSGFTDTQY
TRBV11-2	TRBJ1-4	ASSLGTATNEKLF
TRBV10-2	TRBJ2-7	ASRARDIPYEQY
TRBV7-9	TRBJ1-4	ASSSLGGTNEKLF
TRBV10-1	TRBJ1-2	ASRISRGNYGYT
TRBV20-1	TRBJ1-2	SAREGYGYT
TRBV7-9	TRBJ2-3	ASSFGRGGTDTQY
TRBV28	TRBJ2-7	ASSPPGIAGSEQY
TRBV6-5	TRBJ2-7	ASSSRDREYYEQY
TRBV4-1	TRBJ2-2	ASSQDQWASLTGELF
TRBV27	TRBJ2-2	ASSLQLVGTGELF
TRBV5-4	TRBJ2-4	ASSPSGLSIQY
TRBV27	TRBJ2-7	ASSRTPLAGGHEQY
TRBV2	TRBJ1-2	AGGQGTGYT
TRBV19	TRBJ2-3	ASSIGGCRYCTDTQY
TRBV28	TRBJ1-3	ASSLWGGGLSSGNTIY
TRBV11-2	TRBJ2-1	ASSLEPGTYNEQF
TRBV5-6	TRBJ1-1	ASSLVGLGQGTEAF
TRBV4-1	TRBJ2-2	ASSGPNTGELF
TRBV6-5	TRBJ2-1	ASSSSPSGSYNEQF
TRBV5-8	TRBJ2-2	ASSFSPGGIGTGELF
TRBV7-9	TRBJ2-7	ASSSGQYSYEQY
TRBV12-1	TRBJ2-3	ASSFGRSGVCTDTQY
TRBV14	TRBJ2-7	ASSQAGGPYEQY
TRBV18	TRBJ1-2	ASSPQSGANYGYT
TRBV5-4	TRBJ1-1	ASSNLGEAGTEAF
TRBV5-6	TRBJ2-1	ASSLGLADYNEQF
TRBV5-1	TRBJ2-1	ASSFGLQVSNEQF
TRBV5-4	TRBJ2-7	ASSVGLAGGPSSYEQY
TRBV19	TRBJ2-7	ASSMMALNQPYSYEQY
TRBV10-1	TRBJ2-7	ASSEPGLNYEQY
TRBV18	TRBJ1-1	ASSPKSNMNTEAF